What follows is one T cell receptor (beta chain) and its context. Its antigen is unidentified. The V segment lost 0 bases and the J segment 6 bases; nucleotides outside the gene matches: 5. CDR1 is MNHNS and CDR2 is SASEGT in the germline V gene. The CDR3 runs 15 residues. This specimen comes from a study of identifying expanded T cells in peripheral blood. During the collection period, no donor immune events like infections were recorded. Profiled with immunoSEQ multiplex PCR; TCRdb holds only in-frame clones, not every one. The table has over 45,000 clones, roughly four fifths seen once. Study observations and caveats: Two-week clone count variance significantly increased as total template count grew.

The gene calls are TRBV6-1 and TRBJ2-7; TRBD2 aligns across 10 bases. This receptor was obtained from a person aged 18 to 75 in good health. The specimen was blood. CDR3 in DNA: TGTGCCAGCAGTGAAGCGTCTAGCGGGAGACGCGAGCAGTACTTC. This encodes CASSEASSGRREQYF.